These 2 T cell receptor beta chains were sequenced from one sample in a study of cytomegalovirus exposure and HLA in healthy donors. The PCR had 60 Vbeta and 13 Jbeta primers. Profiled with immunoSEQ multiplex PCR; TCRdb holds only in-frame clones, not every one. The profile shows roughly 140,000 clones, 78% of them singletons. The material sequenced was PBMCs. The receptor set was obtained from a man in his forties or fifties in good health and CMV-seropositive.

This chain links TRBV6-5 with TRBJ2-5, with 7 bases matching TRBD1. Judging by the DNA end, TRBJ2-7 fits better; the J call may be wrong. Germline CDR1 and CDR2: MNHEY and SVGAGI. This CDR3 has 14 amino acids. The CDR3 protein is CASNPPGGSYEQYF. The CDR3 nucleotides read TGTGCCAGCAACCCGCCAGGGGGCTCCTACGAGCAGTACTTC.

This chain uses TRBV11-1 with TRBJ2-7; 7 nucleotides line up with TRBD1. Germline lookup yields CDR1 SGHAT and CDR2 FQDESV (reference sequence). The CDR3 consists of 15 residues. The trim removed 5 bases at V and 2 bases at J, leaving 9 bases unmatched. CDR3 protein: CASSQLTGLPYEQYF. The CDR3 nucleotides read TGTGCCAGCAGCCAGCTGACAGGGTTACCCTACGAGCAGTACTTC.